Listed below are T cell receptor beta chains from one sample, sequenced in a study of blood T cell repertoires in COVID-19. The protocol was immunoSEQ multiplex PCR, while the TCRdb copy is restricted to in-frame clones and leaves out a portion. The data show 70,000 to 100,000 clones, with less than 75% seen just once and 20% to 25% held by the top ten. The specimen sequenced was peripheral blood. The receptor set was obtained from an older woman in a cohort sampled during active or convalescent COVID-19. Both conserved end residues are part of each CDR3. Each record gives: V gene, clone size, D gene, J gene, CDR3 DNA, CDR3 protein. The D gene is left open where the match is weak. The size entry is marked missing in some rows and otherwise reads once, few, many or a size class.

>TRBV18|once|NA|TRBJ1-3
TGTGCCAGCTCACCAGATACGGGATTCTCTGGAAACACCATATATTTT
CASSPDTGFSGNTIYF
>TRBV5-8|many|NA|TRBJ2-7
TGTGCCAGCAGCCTACAGGGTGGGTCCTACGAGCAGTACTTC
CASSLQGGSYEQYF
>TRBV6-5|NA|NA|TRBJ2-3
TGTGCCAGCAGTTATAATCCAGGATCAATGCAGTATTTT
CASSYNPGSMQYF
>TRBV12-3/TRBV12-4|NA|NA|TRBJ1-3
TGTGCCAGCAGTCTCTACTCTGGAAACACCATATATTTT
CASSLYSGNTIYF
>TRBV10-3|few|NA|TRBJ1-2
TGTGCCATCAGTGAGAGAGTGCAAGACTATGGCTACACCTTC
CAISERVQDYGYTF
>TRBV28|NA|NA|TRBJ1-5
TGTGCCAGCAGTTCACCCCTTCTGCGGAGGAGCAATCAGCCCCAGCATTTT
CASSSPLLRRSNQPQHF
>TRBV11-2|few|NA|TRBJ1-6
TGTGCCAGCAGCTTAGTACAGGGTGGTGGCTCCTATAATTCACCCCTCCACTTT
CASSLVQGGGSYNSPLHF
>TRBV3-1/TRBV3-2|NA|TRBD2|TRBJ2-6
TGTGCCAGCAGCCAGCACAGGTCTGGGGAGGGCAACGTCCTGACTTTC
CASSQHRSGEGNVLTF
>TRBV4-3|once|TRBD1|TRBJ2-1
TGCGCCAGCAGCCAAGACCCGGGACAGGGCTATGAGCAGTTCTTC
CASSQDPGQGYEQFF
>TRBV11-1|NA|NA|TRBJ1-1
TGTGCCAGCAGTGGGGATGGGGCGCTGAACACTGAAGCTTTCTTT
CASSGDGALNTEAFF
>TRBV9|once|NA|TRBJ1-1
TGTGCCAGCAGCGTAGGGCCGGGGGGCACTGAAGCTTTCTTT
CASSVGPGGTEAFF
>TRBV18|NA|NA|TRBJ2-1
TGTGCCAGCTCACCACTGGGGCTAAACAATGAGCAGTTCTTC
CASSPLGLNNEQFF
>TRBV7-9|many|NA|TRBJ2-1
TGTGCCAGCAGCCGACAGGAATACAATGAGCAGTTCTTC
CASSRQEYNEQFF
>TRBV4-1|NA|NA|TRBJ2-7
TGCGCCAGCAGCCAAGATCGACAGACCCCCTACGAGCAGTACTTC
CASSQDRQTPYEQYF
>TRBV4-1|NA|TRBD1|TRBJ2-1
TGCGCCAGCAGCCACGGGCAGGGGGCTATTGAGCAGTTCTTC
CASSHGQGAIEQFF
>TRBV7-2|once|TRBD1|TRBJ2-3
TGTGCCAGCAGGGGTACTGACAGGGGAGCAGATACGCAGTATTTT
CASRGTDRGADTQYF
>TRBV6-5|NA|TRBD1|TRBJ2-3
TGTGCCAGCAGTCCGGGACAGGGGAGGCTGGCGCAGTATTTT
CASSPGQGRLAQYF
>TRBV2|once|NA|TRBJ2-2
TGTGCCAGCAGTGAACGTCAATTTGTAACGGCCGGGGAGCTGTTTTTT
CASSERQFVTAGELFF
>TRBV19|NA|TRBD1|TRBJ1-2
TGTGCCAGTAGAACTCCTCGACAGGGCCGCAACTATGGCTACACCTTC
CASRTPRQGRNYGYTF
>TRBV7-9|few|NA|TRBJ1-1
TGTGCCAGCAGCTCCCCCAGACAGCCGAACACTGAAGCTTTCTTT
CASSSPRQPNTEAFF
>TRBV7-9|NA|NA|TRBJ1-3
TGTGCCAGCAGCCCCGGGCCGGGGAGGGTTAGTGGAAACACCATATATTTT
CASSPGPGRVSGNTIYF
>TRBV10-3|NA|TRBD2|TRBJ2-5
TGTGCCATCAGTGACGGACTAGCGCCTTTGCAAGAGACCCAGTACTTC
CAISDGLAPLQETQYF
>TRBV7-9|NA|NA|TRBJ1-1
TGTGCCAGCAGCGCGGGATACAGAAACACTGAAGCTTTCTTT
CASSAGYRNTEAFF
>TRBV18|NA|NA|TRBJ1-5
TGTGCCAGCTCACCACGAGAAAGCAATCAGCCCCAGCATTTT
CASSPRESNQPQHF
>TRBV14|NA|NA|TRBJ2-1
TGTGCCAGCAGCCTCCAGGGTACCCACAATGAGCAGTTCTTC
CASSLQGTHNEQFF
>TRBV27|NA|NA|TRBJ1-3
TGTGCCAGCAGTTCCCGAGGGCGGGTACGCTCTGGAAACACCATATATTTT
CASSSRGRVRSGNTIYF
>TRBV19|NA|NA|TRBJ2-7
TGTGCCAGTAGTGTTCAGGGTGGTGGGTGGAACGAGCAGTACTTC
CASSVQGGGWNEQYF
>TRBV5-6|NA|TRBD2|TRBJ2-5
TGTGCCAGCAGCTTCGGTAGCGGGGGAGCGGAGACCCAGTACTTC
CASSFGSGGAETQYF
>TRBV7-2|NA|TRBD1|TRBJ2-2
TGTGCCAGCAGTACAGGGGGCTGGGGCACCGGGGAGCTGTTTTTT
CASSTGGWGTGELFF
>TRBV4-1|NA|TRBD2|TRBJ2-3
TGCGCCAGCAGCCAAGTAGCGGGGGGGGCCCCATTCACAGATACGCAGTATTTT
CASSQVAGGAPFTDTQYF
>TRBV30|NA|NA|TRBJ1-6
TGTGCCTGGAGTCCCGACAGTGTTTCACCCCTCCACTTT
CAWSPDSVSPLHF
>TRBV3-1/TRBV3-2|NA|NA|TRBJ2-5
TGTGCCAGCAGCCAAGGGGGACTGTCTGGGGCCCAGTACTTC
CASSQGGLSGAQYF
>TRBV27|few|TRBD2|TRBJ2-3
TGTGCCAGCAATACCCTTGGGACTAGCGATTTCCCTTATACGCAGTATTTT
CASNTLGTSDFPYTQYF
>TRBV25-1|NA|TRBD2|TRBJ2-3
TGTGCCAGCAGTGAATCGGGGGGGTCAGATACGCAGTATTTT
CASSESGGSDTQYF
>TRBV10-3|once|TRBD1|TRBJ2-7
TGTGCCATCAGTATGACAGGGGGGGTCTCCTACGAGCAGTACTTC
CAISMTGGVSYEQYF
>TRBV6-5|NA|TRBD2|TRBJ2-7
TGTGCCAGTGTCCAGAGAGGCGGGGGATTCTACGAGCAGTACTTC
CASVQRGGGFYEQYF
>TRBV12-5|NA|TRBD2|TRBJ2-2
TGTGCTAGTGGTTTGGGGGGAGGGAGCACCGGGGAGCTGTTTTTT
CASGLGGGSTGELFF